The 10 T cell receptor beta chains in this list originate from one sample, sequenced in a study of T cell changes during pregnancy in multiple sclerosis. Assay used: immunoSEQ multiplex PCR; TCRdb lists only in-frame clones, some missing. The data contain 45,000 to 60,000 clones, 90% to 95% of them seen just once; the ten biggest clones take up about 0.21%. The sample here was CD4+ T cells from peripheral blood mononuclear cells, taken in the second trimester of pregnancy. These receptors came from a female donor with multiple sclerosis, enrolled in a pregnancy study.

The chain carries TRBV9 and TRBJ2-1, with 8 bases matching TRBD2. V was pared by 4 bases and J by 0 bases, with 9 bases of the junction left unmatched. CDR1 and CDR2 (germline): SGDLS, YYNGEE. The CDR3 length is 17 residues. The CDR3 coding sequence is TGTGCCAGCAGCTCACCGGGAGGGGGGAGCTCCTACAATGAGCAGTTCTTC. Its translation: CASSSPGGGSSYNEQFF.

The chain joins TRBV6-5 to TRBJ1-4; D may be TRBD1 (6 bases). The V gene lost 4 bases and the J gene lost 10 bases, with 22 bases spanning the gap. CDR1 is MNHEY, CDR2 SVGAGI, per germline. The CDR3 spans 16 residues. The CDR3 nucleotides read TGTGCCAGCAGTTTCCTTTCAGGGGTTGGAGTGGCAAAACTGTTTTTT. Its protein is CASSFLSGVGVAKLFF.

The chain uses TRBV7-2 and TRBJ2-7; the D gene is possibly TRBD1 (5 bases). The CDR3 has 12 residues. V was shortened by 2 bases and J by 6 bases, with 8 bases between the two germline ends. Germline CDR1 SGHTA, CDR2 FQGNSA. The CDR3 bases are TGTGCCAGCAGCTTAAGGGGAATCGAGCAGTACTTC. Protein sequence: CASSLRGIEQYF. Variable domain in full (rest from reference TRBV7-2 and TRBJ2-7): GAGVSQSPSNKVTEKGKDVELRCDPISGHTALYWYRQSLGQGLEFLIYFQGNSAPDKSGLPSDRFSAERTGGSVSTLTIQRTQQEDSAVYLCASSLRGIEQYFGPGTRLTVT.

The V and J genes are TRBV7-2 and TRBJ2-6, with 9 positions matching TRBD2. Germline CDR1 reads SGHTA; CDR2 reads FQGNSA. V was pared by 1 base and J by 0 bases, with 4 bases of the junction left unmatched. The CDR3 has 18 amino acids. Here the CDR3 reads CASSLVLAGRSGANVLTF. The DNA of the CDR3 is TGTGCCAGCAGCTTAGTGCTAGCGGGGCGCTCTGGGGCCAACGTCCTGACTTTC.

This clone was observed a single time. This chain connects TRBV19 to TRBJ2-5; 12 bases fit TRBD2. Germline V CDR1 and CDR2: LNHDA, SQIVND (reference sequence). The V gene end was trimmed by 3 bases and the J gene end by 5 bases; junction bases not matched to a gene: 7. The CDR3 extends over 16 amino acids. In DNA form, the CDR3 reads TGTGCCAGTAGTATTCCTAGCGGGAGGGGTGGGGAGACCCAGTACTTC. It encodes CASSIPSGRGGETQYF.

The J gene is TRBJ2-5, the V gene TRBV6-5; D unresolved. CDR1 is MNHEY and CDR2 is SVGAGI in the germline V gene. This CDR3 has 14 amino acids. V was clipped by 2 bases and J by 7 bases, with 14 bases between them. DNA for the CDR3: TGTGCCAGCAGTTACCTACAGCCTGAAGGGACCCAGTACTTC. Translating gives CASSYLQPEGTQYF.

J is TRBJ2-3 and V is TRBV10-3; D is ambiguous. The V end was cut by 6 bases, the J end by 5 bases, with 15 bases between. Germline V gives CDR1 ENHRY, CDR2 SYGVKD. This CDR3 region has 14 residues. The CDR3 nucleotides are TGTGCCATCAGACCGGCCCTGGAGAGAGATACGCAGTATTTT. It codes for CAIRPALERDTQYF.

The chain couples TRBV5-1 to TRBJ1-1; D perhaps matches TRBD1 (6 bases). The CDR3 spans 16 residues. Germline CDR1 SGHRS, CDR2 YFSETQ. The V and J ends lost 4 bases and 7 bases respectively, with 23 bases between them. CDR3: CASSQYVGADRREAFF. In nucleotides, the CDR3 is TGCGCCAGCAGCCAATACGTGGGAGCGGACAGACGTGAAGCTTTCTTT.

CDR3 nucleotide sequence: TGTGCCAGTAGTGCACAGGGGGCCGCCTACGAGCAGTACTTC. This sequence encodes CASSAQGAAYEQYF. The chain uses TRBV19 and TRBJ2-7; 9 nucleotides line up with TRBD1. Germline trimming cut 5 bases from V and 2 bases from J; bases unmatched to any gene: 4. CDR1 is LNHDA and CDR2 is SQIVND in the germline V gene (reference sequence). The CDR3 is 14 residues long.

The chain joins TRBV5-1 to TRBJ1-4, with 8 nucleotides matching TRBD1. V shed 4 bases and J 4 bases; nucleotides not matched to a gene: 6. CDR1 is SGHRS, CDR2 YFSETQ, per germline. CDR3 size: 15 residues. The CDR3 DNA reads as TGCGCCAGCAGCCTCATGGGACAGGTTAATGAAAAACTGTTTTTT. This translates into CASSLMGQVNEKLFF.